The rows below give T cell receptor beta chains drawn from one sample of a study of prognosis after radiotherapy for stage I lung cancer. TCRdb re-called the multiplex PCR reads through MiXCR, storing one row per CDR3 protein. This table has tens of thousands of distinct CDR3 sequences, 43% appearing once. Sequencing used PBMCs, obtained before or after stereotactic body radiation therapy (not recorded which). The receptors here all came from a donor aged 50 or older with non-small cell lung cancer. Each CDR3 is given with its conserved first and last residue. The D gene is left open where the match is weak. A clone size is listed for some rows: how often the clone was seen (once, few, many), or a class if it is expanded.

v_gene,d_gene,abundance,j_gene,CDR3aa,CDR3nt
TRBV5-6,-,few,TRBJ1-1,CASSLPGTYTEAFF,TGTGCCAGCAGCTTGCCGGGTACCTACACTGAAGCTTTCTTT
TRBV5-6,-,many,TRBJ2-3,CASSLYRDRDTQYF,TGTGCCAGCAGCTTGTACAGAGACAGGGATACGCAGTATTTT
TRBV6-1,TRBD2,-,TRBJ2-1,CASNKRSGEYNEQFF,TGTGCCAGCAACAAGAGGAGCGGGGAGTACAATGAGCAGTTCTTC
TRBV24-1,-,many,TRBJ1-2,CATSGRGMNYGYTF,TGTGCCACCAGCGGGCGGGGGATGAACTATGGCTACACCTTC
TRBV3-1,TRBD1,many,TRBJ1-2,CASSQGRDTGDGYTF,TGTGCCAGCAGCCAAGGCCGGGACACAGGGGACGGCTACACCTTC
TRBV2,TRBD1,medium-sized,TRBJ2-2,CASSERGGKVRTGELFF,TGTGCCAGCAGTGAGCGAGGGGGCAAGGTCCGCACCGGGGAGCTGTTTTTT
TRBV28,TRBD1,-,TRBJ2-2,CASSFGQVHTGDLFF,TGTGCCAGCAGTTTTGGACAGGTGCACACCGGGGACCTGTTTTTT
TRBV7-8,-,many,TRBJ1-2,CASSLGTANYGYTF,TGTGCCAGCAGCTTAGGGACGGCTAACTATGGCTACACCTTC
TRBV28,-,-,TRBJ2-7,CASSLRFHEQYF,TGTGCCAGCAGTTTAAGGTTCCACGAGCAGTACTTC
TRBV3-1,-,many,TRBJ1-6,CASSPPRGGAQTLHF,TGTGCCAGCAGCCCCCCGAGGGGGGGCGCGCAGACCCTCCACTTT
TRBV9,TRBD1,many,TRBJ2-2,CASSAGTGVTGELFF,TGTGCCAGCAGCGCCGGGACAGGGGTCACCGGGGAGCTGTTTTTT
TRBV29-1,-,-,TRBJ2-3,CSGNRAGDTQYF,TGCAGCGGAAACCGCGCTGGGGATACGCAGTATTTT
TRBV2,-,-,TRBJ1-1,CASRIEDGFTEAFF,TGTGCCAGCAGGATAGAAGACGGGTTCACTGAAGCTTTCTTT
TRBV5-4,-,-,TRBJ1-1,CASKNINTEAFF,TGTGCCAGCAAGAACATAAACACTGAAGCTTTCTTT
TRBV5-4,-,-,TRBJ2-3,CASSPGQSGRTDTQYF,TGTGCCAGCAGTCCTGGGCAAAGCGGTCGAACAGATACGCAGTATTTT
TRBV5-1,-,medium-sized,TRBJ2-1,CASSPGPPPNNEQFF,TGCGCCAGCAGCCCCGGACCCCCACCTAACAATGAGCAGTTCTTC
TRBV5-4,-,-,TRBJ2-4,CASSCLGLAKNIQYF,TGTGCCAGCAGCTGCCTCGGACTAGCCAAAAACATTCAGTACTTC
TRBV7-3,-,few,TRBJ2-1,CASSPRGSNEQFF,TGTGCCAGCAGCCCCAGGGGTAGCAATGAGCAGTTCTTC
TRBV11-2,-,many,TRBJ1-4,CASSLGRLSEKLFF,TGTGCCAGCAGCTTGGGCAGACTGAGTGAAAAACTGTTTTTT
TRBV6-1,-,-,TRBJ1-2,CASSRQLLDGYTF,TGTGCCAGCAGTAGACAGTTACTGGATGGCTACACCTTC
TRBV11-3,-,many,TRBJ2-7,CASSLPGASYEQYF,TGTGCCAGCAGCCTGCCGGGAGCCTCCTACGAGCAGTACTTC
TRBV9,TRBD2,many,TRBJ2-2,CASSRGGNTGELFF,TGTGCCAGCAGCCGGGGGGGGAACACCGGGGAGCTGTTTTTT
TRBV6-2/TRBV6-3,-,medium-sized,TRBJ2-2,CASSYSTSREDTGELFF,TGTGCCAGCAGTTACTCGACTTCCAGGGAGGACACCGGGGAGCTGTTTTTT
TRBV6-2/TRBV6-3,-,-,TRBJ2-7,CASSYSPGSTYEQYF,TGTGCCAGCAGTTACTCTCCAGGTTCCACCTACGAGCAGTACTTC
TRBV20-1,TRBD1,many,TRBJ2-5,CSARVGTGVATQYF,TGCAGTGCTAGAGTGGGGACAGGGGTGGCGACCCAGTACTTC
TRBV6-2/TRBV6-3,-,once,TRBJ2-7,CASSEVSCWGRRAQQYF,TGTGCCAGCAGTGAAGTTAGCTGTTGGGGAAGGCGCGCACAGCAGTACTTC
TRBV7-9,-,once,TRBJ2-7,CSSSPAGFEQYF,TGTTCCAGCAGCCCGGCTGGGTTCGAGCAGTACTTT
TRBV28,TRBD1,-,TRBJ1-1,CATERTGGVEAFF,TGTGCCACGGAGCGGACAGGGGGCGTTGAAGCTTTCTTT
TRBV6-1,TRBD2,-,TRBJ2-7,CASSEGGGGTSYEQYF,TGTGCCAGCAGTGAAGGTGGGGGAGGGACTTCCTACGAGCAGTACTTC
TRBV6-1,TRBD1,-,TRBJ2-3,CASSDGQGADTQYF,TGTGCCAGCAGTGACGGACAGGGGGCAGATACGCAGTATTTT
TRBV30,-,many,TRBJ1-2,CAWSVDRGYGYTF,TGTGCCTGGAGTGTAGATAGGGGGTATGGCTACACCTTC
TRBV14,TRBD2,many,TRBJ2-7,CASSQELAGASYEQYF,TGTGCCAGCAGCCAAGAATTAGCGGGGGCCTCCTACGAGCAGTACTTC
TRBV28,-,few,TRBJ1-1,CASSLYRQIPEAFF,TGTGCCAGCAGTTTATATAGGCAGATCCCTGAAGCTTTCTTT
TRBV15,-,-,TRBJ1-1,CATNRARAGTEAFF,TGTGCCACAAACAGAGCCAGAGCTGGCACTGAAGCTTTCTTT
TRBV6-2/TRBV6-3,-,-,TRBJ2-7,CASSAKWLGEQYF,TGTGCCAGCAGTGCAAAATGGTTAGGCGAGCAGTACTTC
TRBV5-4,-,many,TRBJ1-6,CASSLGGGQTHNSPLHF,TGTGCCAGCAGCTTGGGTGGGGGGCAAACTCATAATTCACCCCTCCACTTT
TRBV19,-,many,TRBJ2-6,CASSMIGTLGANVLTF,TGTGCCAGTAGTATGATCGGGACCCTCGGGGCCAACGTCCTGACTTTC
TRBV24-1,-,-,TRBJ2-7,CATRGVGGSAYEQYF,TGTGCCACCAGGGGGGTTGGGGGGTCCGCCTACGAGCAGTACTTC
TRBV24-1,-,-,TRBJ1-2,CATSDSSTSWGYTF,TGTGCCACCAGTGATTCTTCGACATCGTGGGGCTACACCTTC
TRBV3-1,TRBD2,many,TRBJ2-2,CASSLGLADRGGELFF,TGTGCCAGCAGCTTGGGACTAGCGGACCGGGGCGGGGAGCTGTTTTTT
TRBV28,-,medium-sized,TRBJ1-6,CASSLPTSYNSPLHF,TGTGCCAGCAGCCTCCCCACCTCCTATAATTCACCCCTCCACTTT
TRBV6-7,TRBD1,many,TRBJ2-4,CASSYASTGVGNKNIQYF,TGTGCCAGCAGTTACGCCTCGACAGGGGTTGGTAACAAAAACATTCAGTACTTC
TRBV4-3,TRBD2,many,TRBJ2-1,CASSQGSGSGNEQFF,TGCGCCAGCAGCCAAGGTAGCGGGAGTGGGAATGAGCAGTTCTTC
TRBV20-1,-,-,TRBJ2-1,CSTRLAVSYNEQFF,TGCAGTACTAGGCTTGCGGTATCCTACAATGAGCAGTTCTTC
TRBV18,-,many,TRBJ2-1,CASSRQTDNEQFF,TGTGCCAGCTCGCGGCAGACAGACAATGAGCAGTTCTTC
TRBV24-1,TRBD2,few,TRBJ2-1,CATSDETSGRAYEQFF,TGTGCCACCAGTGACGAGACTAGCGGGAGGGCCTATGAGCAGTTCTTC
TRBV2,TRBD1,many,TRBJ2-7,CASSPQGAASEQYF,TGTGCCAGCAGCCCACAGGGGGCAGCTAGCGAGCAGTACTTC